Each of the 7 T cell receptor beta chains below was sequenced from the same sample in a study of CD4 T cells in relation to SARS-CoV-2 and coronaviruses. These receptors' antigens are unknown. Sequenced by immunoSEQ multiplex PCR; TCRdb stores in-frame clones only, minus some. Among about 31,000 clones listed, 65% to 80% were seen once. Sequenced: memory CD4+ T cells from PBMCs, cultured in vitro. The receptor set was obtained from an adult with COVID-19.

This sequence joins TRBV29-1 and TRBJ2-1, with TRBD2 matching over 10 bases. The CDR3 contains 15 residues. Per germline, CDR1 SQVTM and CDR2 ANQGSEA. The junction had 2 bases not matched to a gene; V was cut back by 1 base and J by 2 bases. CDR3 sequence: CSVEASGRPYNEQFF. CDR3 DNA sequence: TGCAGCGTTGAAGCTAGCGGGAGACCCTACAATGAGCAGTTCTTC.

This clone was seen a single time. The genes are TRBV7-3 and TRBJ2-3; 9 bases are a match to TRBD2. V dropped 5 bases and J dropped 3; count of bases not matched to a gene: 9. Germline V gene data show CDR1 as SGHTA and CDR2 as FQGTGA. The CDR3 runs to 16 residues. The CDR3 loop is CASSGLSGSGTDTQYF. CDR3 bases: TGTGCCAGCAGCGGACTTAGCGGGAGTGGGACAGATACGCAGTATTTT.

With respect to this clone: At one end the junction does not follow the germline gene, possibly because of a read error. The sample carries other DNA sequences with the same CDR3. The chain combines TRBV4-1 with TRBJ1-2; 9 nucleotides align to TRBD1. The CDR3 length is 12 residues. CDR1 and CDR2 (germline): MGHRA, YSYEKL. CDR3 amino acids: CASSQGQGGYTF. The CDR3 DNA sequence: TGTGCCAGCAGCCAGGGACAGGGAGGCTACACCTTC.

The chain joins TRBV5-6 to TRBJ1-5; 7 bases line up with TRBD1. Trimming at V came to 3 bases and at J to 4 bases, leaving 10 bases not matched to a gene. Looked up from germline, CDR1 is SGHDT and CDR2 is YYEEEE. This CDR3 has 16 residues. Here the CDR3 reads CASSYLTQGTNQPQHF. CDR3 coding DNA: TGTGCCAGCAGCTACCTTACACAGGGGACTAATCAGCCCCAGCATTTT.

The CDR3 DNA sequence: TGTGCCAGCAGTTACTCGAGGGAGACCCAGTACTTC. Residues: CASSYSRETQYF. The chain has TRBV6-5 and TRBJ2-5, with unresolved D. From germline, CDR1 is MNHEY and CDR2 SVGAGI. Trimming removed 0 bases at V and 5 bases at J, with 4 bases between. The CDR3 consists of 12 residues.

This clone appeared a few times. The rearrangement links TRBV4-1 to TRBJ1-3; D ambiguous. CDR1 is MGHRA, CDR2 YSYEKL, per germline. Trimming removed 3 bases from V and 2 bases from J, with 11 bases in between. The CDR3 has 15 residues. The CDR3: CASSHGRATGNTIYF. The DNA for the CDR3 is TGCGCCAGCAGCCATGGCCGGGCTACTGGAAACACCATATATTTT.

This clone has just a few counts. The J gene is TRBJ1-5, the V gene TRBV5-1; D is undetermined. V was clipped by 1 base and J by 0 bases, with 23 bases between them. CDR3 size: 20 residues. The germline gives CDR1 SGHRS, CDR2 YFSETQ. As DNA, the CDR3 is TGCGCCAGCAGCTTGATTTGTGAGACACATCCTAATTATAGCAATCAGCCCCAGCATTTT. Translated, it gives CASSLICETHPNYSNQPQHF.